This T cell receptor beta chain emerged from a study of T cells expressing NK-cell markers. This CDR3 contains 16 residues. Germline CDR1 reads WSHSY; CDR2 reads SAAADI. TCRdb reanalyzed the 5' RACE reads, giving one entry per CDR3 protein sequence and no DNA. This specimen shows hundreds of thousands of distinct CDR3 sequences; the ten leading clones hold around 5.3%. This sequence was found in a man aged 18-75 years in good health. Input material: blood T cells: a sorted CD56 or NKG2C T cell subset, CD4+ or CD8+ T cells, or bulk PBMC T cells (not recorded which). The V and J genes are TRBV10-2 and TRBJ1-1; the D gene TCRdb calls, TRBD1, cannot be checked with no DNA. CDR3 sequence: CASRDGGRGTNTEAFF.